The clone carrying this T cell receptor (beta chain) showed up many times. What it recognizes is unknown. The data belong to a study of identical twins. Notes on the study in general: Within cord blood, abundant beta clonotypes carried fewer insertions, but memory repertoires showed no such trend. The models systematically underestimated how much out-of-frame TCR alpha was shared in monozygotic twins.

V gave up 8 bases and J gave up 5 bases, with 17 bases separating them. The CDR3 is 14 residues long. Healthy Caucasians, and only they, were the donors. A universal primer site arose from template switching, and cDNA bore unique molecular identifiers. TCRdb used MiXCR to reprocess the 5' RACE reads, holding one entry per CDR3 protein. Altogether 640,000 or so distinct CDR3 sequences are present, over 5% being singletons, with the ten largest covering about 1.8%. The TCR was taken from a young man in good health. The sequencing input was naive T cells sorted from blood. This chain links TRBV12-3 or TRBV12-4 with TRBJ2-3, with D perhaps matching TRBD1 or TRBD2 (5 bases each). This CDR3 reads CASGKSGGVDTQYF. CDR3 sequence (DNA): TGTGCCAGCGGAAAGAGTGGGGGTGTAGATACGCAGTATTTT.